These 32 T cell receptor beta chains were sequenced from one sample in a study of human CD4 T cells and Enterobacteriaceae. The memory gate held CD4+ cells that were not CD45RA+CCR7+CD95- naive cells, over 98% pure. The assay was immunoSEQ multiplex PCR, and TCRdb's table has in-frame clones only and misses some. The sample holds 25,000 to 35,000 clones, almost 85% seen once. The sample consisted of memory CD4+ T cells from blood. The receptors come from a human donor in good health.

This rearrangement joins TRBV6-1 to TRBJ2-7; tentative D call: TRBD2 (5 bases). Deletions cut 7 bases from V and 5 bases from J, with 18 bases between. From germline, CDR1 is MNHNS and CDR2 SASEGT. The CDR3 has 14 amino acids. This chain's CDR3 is CASIAGGPSHEQYF. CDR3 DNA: TGTGCCAGCATTGCGGGCGGACCCTCACACGAGCAGTACTTC.

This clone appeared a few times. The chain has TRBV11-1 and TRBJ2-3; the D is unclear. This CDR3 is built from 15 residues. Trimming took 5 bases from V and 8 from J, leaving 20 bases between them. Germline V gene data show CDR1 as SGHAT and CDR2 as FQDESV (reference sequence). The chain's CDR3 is CASSPRFTNPGTQYF. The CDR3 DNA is TGTGCCAGCAGCCCCCGGTTTACCAACCCGGGTACGCAGTATTTT.

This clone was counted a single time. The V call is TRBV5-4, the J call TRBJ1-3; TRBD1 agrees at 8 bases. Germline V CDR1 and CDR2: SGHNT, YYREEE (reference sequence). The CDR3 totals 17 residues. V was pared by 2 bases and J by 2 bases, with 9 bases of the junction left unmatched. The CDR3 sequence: CASSLRRTGRPGNTIYF. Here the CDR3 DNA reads TGTGCCAGCAGCTTAAGAAGGACAGGGCGCCCTGGAAACACCATATATTTT.

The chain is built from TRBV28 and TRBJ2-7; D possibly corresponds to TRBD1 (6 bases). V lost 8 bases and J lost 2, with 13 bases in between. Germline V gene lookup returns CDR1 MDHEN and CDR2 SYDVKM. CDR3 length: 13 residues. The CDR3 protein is CASRMTGPYEQYF. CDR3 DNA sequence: TGTGCCAGCCGAATGACAGGCCCCTACGAGCAGTACTTC.

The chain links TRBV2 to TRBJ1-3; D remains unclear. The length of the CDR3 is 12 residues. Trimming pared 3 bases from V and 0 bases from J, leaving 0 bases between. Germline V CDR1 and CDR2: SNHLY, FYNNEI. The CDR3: CASSDSGNTIYF. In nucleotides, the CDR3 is TGTGCCAGCAGTGACTCTGGAAACACCATATATTTT.

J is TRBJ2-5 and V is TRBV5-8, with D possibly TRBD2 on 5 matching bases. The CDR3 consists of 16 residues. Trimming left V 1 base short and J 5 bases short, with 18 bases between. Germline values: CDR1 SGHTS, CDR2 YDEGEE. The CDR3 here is CASSLFVPSGGETQYF. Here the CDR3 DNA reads TGTGCCAGCAGCTTGTTCGTGCCGTCGGGCGGGGAGACCCAGTACTTC.

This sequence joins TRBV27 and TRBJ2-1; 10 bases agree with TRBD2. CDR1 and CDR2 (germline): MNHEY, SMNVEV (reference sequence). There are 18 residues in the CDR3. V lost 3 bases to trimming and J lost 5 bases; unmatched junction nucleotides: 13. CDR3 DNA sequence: TGTGCCAGCAGTTTTGCTGGATCTCTAGCGGGAGTGGACAATGAGCAGTTCTTC. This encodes CASSFAGSLAGVDNEQFF.

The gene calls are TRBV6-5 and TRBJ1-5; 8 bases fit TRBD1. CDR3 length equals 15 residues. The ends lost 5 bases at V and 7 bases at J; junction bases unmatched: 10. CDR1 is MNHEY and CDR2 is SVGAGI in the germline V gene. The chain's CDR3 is CASSRALTGAQPQHF. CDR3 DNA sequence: TGTGCCAGCAGTCGCGCGCTGACAGGGGCCCAGCCCCAGCATTTT.

The DNA for the CDR3 is TGTGCCAGCAGCTTAACCCACGGGAATAACGAGCAGTACTTC. This codes for CASSLTHGNNEQYF. V and J are TRBV7-7 and TRBJ2-7; tentative D call: TRBD2 (5 bases). CDR3 length: 14 residues. CDR1 is SSHAT, CDR2 FNYEAQ, per germline (reference sequence). V was shortened by 2 bases and J by 5 bases, with 13 bases between the two germline ends.

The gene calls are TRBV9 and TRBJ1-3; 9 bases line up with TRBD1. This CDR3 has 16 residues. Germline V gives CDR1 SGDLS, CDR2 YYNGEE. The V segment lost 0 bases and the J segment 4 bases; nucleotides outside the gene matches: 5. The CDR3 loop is CASSVDTGGAGNTIYF. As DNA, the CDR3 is TGTGCCAGCAGCGTAGATACAGGGGGCGCCGGAAACACCATATATTTT. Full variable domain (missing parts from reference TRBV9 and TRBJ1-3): DSGVTQTPKHLITATGQRVTLRCSPRSGDLSVYWYQQSLDQGLQFLIQYYNGEERAKGNILERFSAQQFPDLHSELNLSSLELGDSALYFCASSVDTGGAGNTIYFGEGSWLTVV.

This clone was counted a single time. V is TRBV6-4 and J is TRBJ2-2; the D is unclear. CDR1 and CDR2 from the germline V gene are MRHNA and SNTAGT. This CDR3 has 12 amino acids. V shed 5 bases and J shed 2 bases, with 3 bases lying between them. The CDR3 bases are TGTGCCAGCAGTCCAAACACCGGGGAGCTGTTTTTT. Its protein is CASSPNTGELFF.

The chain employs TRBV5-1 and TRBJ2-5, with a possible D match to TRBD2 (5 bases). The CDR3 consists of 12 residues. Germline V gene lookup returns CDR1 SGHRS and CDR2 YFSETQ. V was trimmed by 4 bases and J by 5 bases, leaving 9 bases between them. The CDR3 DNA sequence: TGCGCCAGCAGCCGGGGTGGGGAGACCCAGTACTTC. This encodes CASSRGGETQYF.

The CDR3 here is CASSHYEQYF. CDR3 nucleotide sequence: TGTGCCAGCAGCCACTACGAGCAGTACTTC. J is TRBJ2-7 and V is TRBV11-3; D ambiguous. Germline lookup yields CDR1 SGHNT and CDR2 YENEEA. This CDR3 is built from 10 residues. The germline V and J ends were trimmed by 5 bases and 3 bases, with 2 bases remaining between them.

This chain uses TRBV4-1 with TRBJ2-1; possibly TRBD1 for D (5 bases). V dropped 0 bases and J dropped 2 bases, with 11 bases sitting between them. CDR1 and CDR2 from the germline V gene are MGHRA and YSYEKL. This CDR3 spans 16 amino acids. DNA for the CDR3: TGCGCCAGCAGCCAAGATTTGGCAGGGACCTACAATGAGCAGTTCTTC. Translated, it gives CASSQDLAGTYNEQFF.

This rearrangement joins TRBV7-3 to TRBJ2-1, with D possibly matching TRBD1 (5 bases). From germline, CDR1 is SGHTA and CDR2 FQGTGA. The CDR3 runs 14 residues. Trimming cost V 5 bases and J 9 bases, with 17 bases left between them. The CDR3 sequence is CASSPDDRNSEQFF. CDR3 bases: TGTGCCAGCAGCCCGGACGACAGAAATAGTGAGCAGTTCTTC.

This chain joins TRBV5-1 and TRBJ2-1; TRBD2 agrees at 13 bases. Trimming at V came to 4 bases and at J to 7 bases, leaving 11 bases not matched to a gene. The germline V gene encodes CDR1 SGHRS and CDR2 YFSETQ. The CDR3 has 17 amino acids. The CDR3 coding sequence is TGCGCCAGCAGCATGGGACTAGCGGGACCCCCGGGTAATGAGCAGTTCTTC. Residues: CASSMGLAGPPGNEQFF.

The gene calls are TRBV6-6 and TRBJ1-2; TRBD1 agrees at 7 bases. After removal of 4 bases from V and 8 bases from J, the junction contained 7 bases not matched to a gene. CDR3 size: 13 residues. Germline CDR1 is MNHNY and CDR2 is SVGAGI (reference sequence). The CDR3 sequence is CASSFTGDGGYTF. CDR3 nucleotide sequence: TGTGCCAGCAGTTTTACAGGGGACGGGGGCTACACCTTC.

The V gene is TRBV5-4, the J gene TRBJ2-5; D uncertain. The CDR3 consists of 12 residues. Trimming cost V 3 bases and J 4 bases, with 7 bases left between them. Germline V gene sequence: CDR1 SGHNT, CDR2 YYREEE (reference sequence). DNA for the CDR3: TGTGCCAGCAGCTCCTTCCGAGAGACCCAGTACTTC. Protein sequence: CASSSFRETQYF.

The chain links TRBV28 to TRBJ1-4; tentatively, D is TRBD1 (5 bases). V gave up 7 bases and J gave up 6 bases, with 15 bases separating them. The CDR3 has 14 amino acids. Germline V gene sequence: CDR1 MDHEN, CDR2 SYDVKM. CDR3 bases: TGTGCCAGCACCCCGGGGGATGGAGATGAAAAACTGTTTTTT. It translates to CASTPGDGDEKLFF.

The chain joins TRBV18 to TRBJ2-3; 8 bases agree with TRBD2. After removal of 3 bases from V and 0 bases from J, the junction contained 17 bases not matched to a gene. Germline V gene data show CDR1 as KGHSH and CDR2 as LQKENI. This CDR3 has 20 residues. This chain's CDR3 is CASSPPLALAGSSSTDTQYF. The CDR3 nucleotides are TGTGCCAGCTCACCCCCGCTTGCGCTAGCGGGTAGCTCGAGCACAGATACGCAGTATTTT.

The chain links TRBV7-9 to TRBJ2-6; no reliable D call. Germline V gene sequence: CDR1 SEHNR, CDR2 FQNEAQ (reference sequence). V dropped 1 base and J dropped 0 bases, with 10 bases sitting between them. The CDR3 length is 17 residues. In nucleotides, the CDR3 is TGTGCCAGCAGCTTAGGCAGCTCGAACTCTGGGGCCAACGTCCTGACTTTC. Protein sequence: CASSLGSSNSGANVLTF.

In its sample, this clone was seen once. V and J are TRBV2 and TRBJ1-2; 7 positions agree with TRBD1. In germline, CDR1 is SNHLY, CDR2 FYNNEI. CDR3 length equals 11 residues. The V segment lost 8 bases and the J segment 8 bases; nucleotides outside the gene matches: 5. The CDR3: CASGRQGGYTF. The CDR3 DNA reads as TGTGCCAGCGGCCGACAGGGAGGCTACACCTTC. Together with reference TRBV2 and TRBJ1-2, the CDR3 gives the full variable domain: EPEVTQTPSHQVTQMGQEVILRCVPISNHLYFYWYRQILGQKVEFLVSFYNNEISEKSEIFDDQFSVERPDGSNFTLKIRSTKLEDSAMYFCASGRQGGYTFGSGTRLTVV.

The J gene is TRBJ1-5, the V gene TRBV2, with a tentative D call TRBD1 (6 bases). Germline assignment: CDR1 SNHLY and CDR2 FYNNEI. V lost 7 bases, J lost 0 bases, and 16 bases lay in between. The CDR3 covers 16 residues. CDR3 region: CASTRSTGYSNQPQHF. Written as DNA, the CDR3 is TGTGCCAGCACCAGATCGACAGGTTATAGCAATCAGCCCCAGCATTTT.

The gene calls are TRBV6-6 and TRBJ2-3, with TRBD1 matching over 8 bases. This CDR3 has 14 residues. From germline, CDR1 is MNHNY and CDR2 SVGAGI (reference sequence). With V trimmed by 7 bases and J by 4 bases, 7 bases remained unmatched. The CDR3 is CASTGQETSDTQYF. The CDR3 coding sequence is TGTGCCAGCACGGGACAGGAGACCTCAGATACGCAGTATTTT.

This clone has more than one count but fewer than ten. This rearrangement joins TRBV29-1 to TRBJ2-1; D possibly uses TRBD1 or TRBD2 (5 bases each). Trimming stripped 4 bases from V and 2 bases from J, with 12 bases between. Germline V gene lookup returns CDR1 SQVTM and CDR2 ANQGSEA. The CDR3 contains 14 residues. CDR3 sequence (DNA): TGCAGCGTTGGTGGGACGCCTCCCTACAATGAGCAGTTCTTC. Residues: CSVGGTPPYNEQFF.

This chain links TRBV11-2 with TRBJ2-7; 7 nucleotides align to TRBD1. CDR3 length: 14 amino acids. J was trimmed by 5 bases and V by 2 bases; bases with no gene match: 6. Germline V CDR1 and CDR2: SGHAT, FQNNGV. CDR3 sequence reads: CASSLIRDRNEQYF. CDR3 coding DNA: TGTGCCAGCAGCTTAATCCGGGACAGAAACGAGCAGTACTTC.

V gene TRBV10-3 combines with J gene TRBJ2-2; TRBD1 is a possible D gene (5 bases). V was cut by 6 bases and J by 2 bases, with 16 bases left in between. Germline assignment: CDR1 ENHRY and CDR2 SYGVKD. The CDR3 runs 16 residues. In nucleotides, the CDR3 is TGTGCCATCAGCAAGACGACAGATACTAACACCGGGGAGCTGTTTTTT. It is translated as CAISKTTDTNTGELFF.

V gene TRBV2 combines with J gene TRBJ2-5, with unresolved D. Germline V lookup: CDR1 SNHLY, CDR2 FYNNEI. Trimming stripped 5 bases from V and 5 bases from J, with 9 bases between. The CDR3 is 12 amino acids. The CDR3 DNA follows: TGTGCCAGCAGTTATGACTGGGAGACCCAGTACTTC. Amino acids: CASSYDWETQYF.

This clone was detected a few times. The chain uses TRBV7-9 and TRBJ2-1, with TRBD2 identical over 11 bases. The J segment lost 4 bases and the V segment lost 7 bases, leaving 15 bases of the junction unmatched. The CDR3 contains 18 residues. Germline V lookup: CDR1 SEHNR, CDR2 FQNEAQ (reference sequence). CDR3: CASIPGGLAGGSYNEQFF. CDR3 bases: TGTGCCAGCATCCCCGGCGGTCTAGCGGGAGGCTCTTACAATGAGCAGTTCTTC.

The CDR3 loop is CAWSVWVPKRPYNEQFF. The CDR3 DNA reads as TGTGCCTGGAGTGTCTGGGTCCCGAAACGGCCCTACAATGAGCAGTTCTTC. V is TRBV30 and J is TRBJ2-1; no reliable D call. This CDR3 has 17 amino acids. The ends were cut back, 0 bases at V and 2 bases at J, with 17 bases in the middle. CDR1 and CDR2 (germline): GTSNPN, SVGIG (reference sequence). Drawing the rest from reference TRBV30 and TRBJ2-1, the complete variable domain is SQTIHQWPATLVQPVGSPLSLECTVEGTSNPNLYWYRQAAGRGLQLLFYSVGIGQISSEVPQNLSASRPQDRQFILSSKKLLLSDSGFYLCAWSVWVPKRPYNEQFFGPGTRLTVL.

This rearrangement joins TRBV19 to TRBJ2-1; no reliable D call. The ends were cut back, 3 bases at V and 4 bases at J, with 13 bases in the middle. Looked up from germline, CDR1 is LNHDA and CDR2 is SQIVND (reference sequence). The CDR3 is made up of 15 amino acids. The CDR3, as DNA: TGTGCCAGTAGTATGAACAGATTTCAATACAATGAGCAGTTCTTC. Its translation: CASSMNRFQYNEQFF.

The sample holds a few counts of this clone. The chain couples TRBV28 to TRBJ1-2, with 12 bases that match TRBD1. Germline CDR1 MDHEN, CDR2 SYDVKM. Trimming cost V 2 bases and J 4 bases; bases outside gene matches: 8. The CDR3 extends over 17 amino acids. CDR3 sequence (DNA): TGTGCCAGCAGTTTAGGGACAGGGGGCTTTCGGGGCTATGGCTACACCTTC. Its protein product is CASSLGTGGFRGYGYTF.